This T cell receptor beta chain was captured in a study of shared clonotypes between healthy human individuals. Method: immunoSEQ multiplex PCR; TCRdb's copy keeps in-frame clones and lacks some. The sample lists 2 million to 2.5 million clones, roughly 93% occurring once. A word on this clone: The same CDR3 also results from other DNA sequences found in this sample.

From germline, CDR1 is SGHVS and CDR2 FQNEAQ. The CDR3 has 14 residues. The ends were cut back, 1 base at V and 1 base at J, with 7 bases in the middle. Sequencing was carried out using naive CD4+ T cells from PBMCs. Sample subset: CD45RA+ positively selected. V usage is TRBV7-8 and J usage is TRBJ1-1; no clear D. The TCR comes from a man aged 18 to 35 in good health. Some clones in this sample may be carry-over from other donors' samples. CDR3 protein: CASSLVTGNTEAFF. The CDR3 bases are TGTGCCAGCAGCTTAGTCACGGGGAACACTGAAGCTTTCTTT.